The 7 T cell receptor beta chains presented below share a single source sample, sequenced in a study of cytomegalovirus exposure and HLA in healthy donors. Repertoires were generated with immunoSEQ multiplex PCR, while TCRdb's copy carries only in-frame clones and drops some. The sample shows approximately 72,000 clones, approximately 94% of them seen only once. Specimen: PBMCs. The source of these receptors is a woman in her late teens or twenties in good health and CMV-seronegative.

The chain combines TRBV5-1 with TRBJ2-3, with TRBD2 matching over 15 bases. The germline CDR1 and CDR2 sequences are SGHRS and YFSETQ. The V gene end was trimmed by 2 bases and the J gene end by 3 bases; junction bases not matched to a gene: 10. The CDR3 runs to 19 residues. The CDR3 protein is CASSFGLAGGLLMTDTQYF. CDR3 in DNA: TGCGCCAGCAGCTTTGGACTAGCGGGGGGGCTTCTTATGACAGATACGCAGTATTTT.

The chain has TRBV15 and TRBJ2-7; 15 positions agree with TRBD2. The CDR3 extends over 19 amino acids. Trimming at V came to 0 bases and at J to 4 bases, leaving 10 bases not matched to a gene. Per germline, CDR1 LNHNV and CDR2 YYDKDF (reference sequence). The CDR3 spells CATSRDPGLAGGEGYEQYF. The CDR3 bases are TGTGCCACCAGCAGAGACCCGGGACTAGCGGGGGGAGAGGGTTACGAGCAGTACTTC.

The chain employs TRBV9 and TRBJ2-3; TRBD2 aligns across 12 bases. The germline CDR1 and CDR2 sequences are SGDLS and YYNGEE. V lost 10 bases to trimming and J lost 6 bases; unmatched junction nucleotides: 9. The CDR3 spans 14 residues. For the CDR3, the DNA is TGTGCCGCCGGGACTAGCGGGCGGGGGGATACGCAGTATTTT. It yields the protein CAAGTSGRGDTQYF.

V and J are TRBV7-9 and TRBJ2-6; D gene unclear. This CDR3 has 14 amino acids. Trimming pared 5 bases from V and 0 bases from J, leaving 5 bases between. In germline, CDR1 is SEHNR, CDR2 FQNEAQ (reference sequence). The CDR3 reads CASSIRSGANVLTF. As DNA, the CDR3 is TGTGCCAGCAGCATCCGCTCTGGGGCCAACGTCCTGACTTTC. The full variable domain, rest sourced from reference TRBV7-9 and TRBJ2-6, is DTGVSQNPRHKITKRGQNVTFRCDPISEHNRLYWYRQTLGQGPEFLTYFQNEAQLEKSRLLSDRFSAERPKGSFSTLEIQRTEQGDSAMYLCASSIRSGANVLTFGAGSRLTVL.

This CDR3 is CASTSTAGIGNQPQHF. Here the CDR3 DNA reads TGTGCCAGCACTTCTACGGCCGGGATCGGCAATCAGCCCCAGCATTTT. The gene calls are TRBV6-7 and TRBJ1-5; D gene ambiguous. TRBV6-7 is noted as an ORF with a role that remains uncertain. The CDR3 is made up of 16 amino acids. V was pared by 7 bases and J by 2 bases, with 18 bases between.

CDR3 residues: CASSATSGIHAEAFF. Here the CDR3 DNA reads TGTGCCAGCAGCGCTACTTCAGGGATCCACGCTGAAGCTTTCTTT. The rearrangement uses TRBV7-3 and TRBJ1-1; D possibly corresponds to TRBD1 (5 bases). V was shortened by 5 bases and J by 6 bases, with 19 bases between the two germline ends. The CDR3 covers 15 residues. In germline, CDR1 is SGHTA, CDR2 FQGTGA.

This clone came up once. This chain uses TRBV11-2 with TRBJ1-4; TRBD1 is a possible D gene (5 bases). The V end was cut by 3 bases, the J end by 7 bases, with 27 bases between. The CDR3 runs to 19 residues. Germline V CDR1 and CDR2: SGHAT, FQNNGV. The CDR3 sequence is CASSFTTHTGGLRGEKLFF. The CDR3 nucleotides are TGTGCCAGCAGCTTCACAACACACACGGGAGGGCTTAGGGGTGAAAAACTGTTTTTT.